The clone carrying this TCR beta chain has a count of ten or more. As yet, its antigen is unknown. Regarding time point: longitudinal time-point 3. The unsorted libraries were generated from a total of 2 million PBMCs, which had been stored in RNAlater at -80 C. The data are from a study of neurological immune-mediated disorders. Study-wide findings and caveats: None of the CDR3 amino acid sequences in expanded clones turned up in more than one subject, which points to private repertoires in all groups.

CDR1 is MDHEN, CDR2 SYDVKM, per germline. V gave up 8 bases and J gave up 0 bases, with 14 bases separating them. The CDR3 is made up of 15 amino acids. Synthesis of cDNA was performed by 5'RACE using 10-nucleotide random UMIs. Sequencing runs each yielded over 200 million TCR-beta sequences from 15-18 subjects. TCRdb reprocessed the 5' RACE reads via MiXCR and lists one record per CDR3 protein. The table shows some 89,000 distinct CDR3 sequences, with roughly 4.3% occurring only once. The material sequenced was PBMCs. The TCR was taken from a woman aged 55-70 years with multiple sclerosis. The chain carries TRBV28 and TRBJ2-1; tentatively, D is TRBD1 or TRBD2 (6 bases each). CDR3 coding DNA: TGTGCCAGCGAAGGGGGGCCTAGCTCCTACAATGAGCAGTTCTTC. This encodes CASEGGPSSYNEQFF.